This T cell receptor (beta chain) stems from a study of metastatic and nonmetastatic thyroid tumors. For the study at large: Thyroid patients, malignant and benign, had repertoires compared across blood and tumor or nodule tissue. Points from the study as a whole: It was reported that TCR beta diversity was significantly higher in malignant thyroid tumors than benign nodules, in blood and tumor.

Patients underwent thyroid surgery, and none had received any treatment before it. Regarding this clone: The target antigen is unknown.

Germline lookup yields CDR1 MNHNS and CDR2 SASEGT. V was clipped by 5 bases and J by 5 bases; unmatched bases: 12. This CDR3 has 17 residues. Original handling: The authors used CDR3 differences across clinicopathological groups to build a distant-metastasis classifier for papillary thyroid cancer. TCRdb ran MiXCR on the PCR reads. These V and J calls derive from TCRdb rather than the authors' analysis. Of about 6,200 clones listed, more than 30% are singletons. The receptor comes from a female donor with papillary thyroid cancer or a benign thyroid nodule (not recorded which). Some clones in this sample may be carry-over from other donors' samples. Sequencing was done on a sample of adjacent normal tissue. The rearrangement joins TRBV6-1 to TRBJ1-6, with TRBD1 identical over 7 bases. The chain's CDR3 is CASSPTGIDRNNSPLHF. CDR3 bases: TGTGCCAGCAGTCCGACAGGGATTGATAGGAATAATTCACCCCTCCACTTT.